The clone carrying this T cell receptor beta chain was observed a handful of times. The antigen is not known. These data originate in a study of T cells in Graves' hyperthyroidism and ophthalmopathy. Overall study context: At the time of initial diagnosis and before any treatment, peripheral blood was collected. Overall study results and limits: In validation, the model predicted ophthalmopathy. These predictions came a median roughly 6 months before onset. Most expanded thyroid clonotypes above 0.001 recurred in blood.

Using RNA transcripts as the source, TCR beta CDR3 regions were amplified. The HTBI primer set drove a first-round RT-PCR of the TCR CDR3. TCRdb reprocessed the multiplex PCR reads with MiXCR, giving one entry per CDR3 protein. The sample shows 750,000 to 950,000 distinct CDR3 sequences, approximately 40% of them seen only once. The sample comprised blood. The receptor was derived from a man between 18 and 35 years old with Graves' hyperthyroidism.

CDR3 protein: CASSLNRVAGAFF. The CDR3 coding sequence is TGTGCCAGCAGCCTCAACAGGGTGGCGGGAGCTTTCTTT. The V gene is TRBV5-4, the J gene TRBJ1-1; TRBD1 is a possible D gene (6 bases). Germline V gene sequence: CDR1 SGHNT, CDR2 YYREEE (reference sequence). V was shortened by 4 bases and J by 10 bases, with 17 bases between the two germline ends. The CDR3 totals 13 residues.